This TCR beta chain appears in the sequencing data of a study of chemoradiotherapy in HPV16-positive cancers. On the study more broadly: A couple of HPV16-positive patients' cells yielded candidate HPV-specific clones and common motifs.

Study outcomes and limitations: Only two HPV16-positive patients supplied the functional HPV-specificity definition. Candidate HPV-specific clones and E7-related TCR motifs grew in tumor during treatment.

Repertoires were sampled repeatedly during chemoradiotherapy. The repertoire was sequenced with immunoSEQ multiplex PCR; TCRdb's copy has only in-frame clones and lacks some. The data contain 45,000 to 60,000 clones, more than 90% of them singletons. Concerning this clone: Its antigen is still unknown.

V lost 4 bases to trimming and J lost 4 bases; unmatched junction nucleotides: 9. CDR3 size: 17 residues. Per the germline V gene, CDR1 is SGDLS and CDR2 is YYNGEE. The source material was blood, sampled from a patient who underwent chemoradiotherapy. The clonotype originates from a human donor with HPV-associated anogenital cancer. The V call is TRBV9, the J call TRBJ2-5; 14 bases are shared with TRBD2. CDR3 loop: CASSPLTSGRAGETQYF. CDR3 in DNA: TGTGCCAGCAGCCCGCTGACTAGCGGGAGGGCCGGAGAGACCCAGTACTTC.